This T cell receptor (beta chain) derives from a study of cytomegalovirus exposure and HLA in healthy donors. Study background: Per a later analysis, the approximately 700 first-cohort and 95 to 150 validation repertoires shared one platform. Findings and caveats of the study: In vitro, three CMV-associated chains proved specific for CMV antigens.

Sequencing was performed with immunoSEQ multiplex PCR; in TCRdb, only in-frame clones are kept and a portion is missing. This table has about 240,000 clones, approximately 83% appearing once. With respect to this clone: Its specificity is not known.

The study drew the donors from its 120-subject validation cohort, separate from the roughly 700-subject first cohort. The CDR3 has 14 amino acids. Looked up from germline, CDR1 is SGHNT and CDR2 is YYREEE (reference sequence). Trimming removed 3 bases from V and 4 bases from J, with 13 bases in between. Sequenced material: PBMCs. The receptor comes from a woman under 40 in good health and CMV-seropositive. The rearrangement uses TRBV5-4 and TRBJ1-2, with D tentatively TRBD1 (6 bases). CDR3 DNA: TGTGCCAGCAGCTCATCGACAGGTTCCTATGGCTACACCTTC. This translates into CASSSSTGSYGYTF.